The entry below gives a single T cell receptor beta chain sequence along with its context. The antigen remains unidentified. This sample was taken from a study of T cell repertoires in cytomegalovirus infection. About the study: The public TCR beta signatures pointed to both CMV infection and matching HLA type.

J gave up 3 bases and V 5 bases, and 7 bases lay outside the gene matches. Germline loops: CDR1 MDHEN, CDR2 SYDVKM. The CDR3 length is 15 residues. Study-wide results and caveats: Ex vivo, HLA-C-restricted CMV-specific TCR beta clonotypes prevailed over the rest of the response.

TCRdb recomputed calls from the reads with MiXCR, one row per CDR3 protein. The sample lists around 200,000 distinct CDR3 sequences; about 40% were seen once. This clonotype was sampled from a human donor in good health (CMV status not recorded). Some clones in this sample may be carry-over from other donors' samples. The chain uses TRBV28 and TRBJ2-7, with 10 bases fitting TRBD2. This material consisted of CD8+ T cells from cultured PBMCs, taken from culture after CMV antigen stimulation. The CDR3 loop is CASSPPTSGIYEQYF. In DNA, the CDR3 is TGTGCCAGCAGTCCCCCAACTAGCGGGATCTACGAGCAGTACTTC.